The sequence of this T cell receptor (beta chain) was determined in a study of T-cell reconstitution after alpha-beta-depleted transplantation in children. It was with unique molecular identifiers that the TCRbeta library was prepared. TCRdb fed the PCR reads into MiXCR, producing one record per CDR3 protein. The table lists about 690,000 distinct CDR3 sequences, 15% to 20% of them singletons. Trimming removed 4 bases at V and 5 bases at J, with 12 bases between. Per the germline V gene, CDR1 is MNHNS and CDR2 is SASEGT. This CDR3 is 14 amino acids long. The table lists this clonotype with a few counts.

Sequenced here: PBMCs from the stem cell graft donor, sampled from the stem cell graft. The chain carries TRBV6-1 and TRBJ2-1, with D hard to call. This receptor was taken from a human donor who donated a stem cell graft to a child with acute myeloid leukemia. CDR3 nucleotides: TGTGCCAGCAGTGCCCGAGGACGAAACAATGAGCAGTTCTTC. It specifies CASSARGRNNEQFF.